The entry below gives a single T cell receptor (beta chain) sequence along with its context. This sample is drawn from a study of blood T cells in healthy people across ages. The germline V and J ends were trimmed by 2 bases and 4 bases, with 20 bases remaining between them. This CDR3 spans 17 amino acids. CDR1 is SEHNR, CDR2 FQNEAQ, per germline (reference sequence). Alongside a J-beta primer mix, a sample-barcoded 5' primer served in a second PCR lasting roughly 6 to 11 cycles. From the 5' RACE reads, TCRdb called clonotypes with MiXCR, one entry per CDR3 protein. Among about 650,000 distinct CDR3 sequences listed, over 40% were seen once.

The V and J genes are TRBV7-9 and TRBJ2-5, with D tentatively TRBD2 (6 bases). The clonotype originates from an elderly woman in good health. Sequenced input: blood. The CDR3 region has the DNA TGTGCCAGCAGCTTACTCCCTGGGAAACCCGGGAGAGAGACCCAGTACTTC. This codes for CASSLLPGKPGRETQYF.